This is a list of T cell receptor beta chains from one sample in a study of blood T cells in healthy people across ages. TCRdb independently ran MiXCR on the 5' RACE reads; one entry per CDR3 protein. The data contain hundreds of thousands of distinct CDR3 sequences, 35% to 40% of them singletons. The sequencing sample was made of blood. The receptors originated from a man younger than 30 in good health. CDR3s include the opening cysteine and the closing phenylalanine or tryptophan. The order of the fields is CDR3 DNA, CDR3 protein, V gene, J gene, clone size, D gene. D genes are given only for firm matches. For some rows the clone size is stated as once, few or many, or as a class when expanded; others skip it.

DNA: TGTGCCAGCAGGTTCACAGTGATGAACACTGAAGCTTTCTTT; CDR3: CASRFTVMNTEAFF; V: TRBV2; J: TRBJ1-1; size: NA; D: NA
DNA: TGTGCCAGCAGGCGACAGGGCGTCGGCTACACCTTC; CDR3: CASRRQGVGYTF; V: TRBV12-3/TRBV12-4; J: TRBJ1-2; size: few; D: TRBD1
DNA: TGTGCCAGCAGCGGAGGACAGGTGGCCTACGAGCAGTACTTC; CDR3: CASSGGQVAYEQYF; V: TRBV21-1; J: TRBJ2-7; size: few; D: NA
DNA: TGTGCCAGCGGGACTAGCGGTGTTAGGGAGCAGTACTTC; CDR3: CASGTSGVREQYF; V: TRBV4-2; J: TRBJ2-7; size: NA; D: TRBD2
DNA: TGTGCCAGCAGCTATGGGGACAGCATATTAAATCAGCCCCAGCATTTT; CDR3: CASSYGDSILNQPQHF; V: TRBV5-6; J: TRBJ1-5; size: few; D: TRBD1
DNA: TGTGCCAGCAGTTTGGTGGACACCCCTAAGGAAAAACTGTTTTTT; CDR3: CASSLVDTPKEKLFF; V: TRBV12-3/TRBV12-4; J: TRBJ1-4; size: few; D: NA
DNA: TGTGCCAGCAGTTCCCGGGGCGGGGTAAACACCGGGGAGCTGTTTTTT; CDR3: CASSSRGGVNTGELFF; V: TRBV12-3/TRBV12-4; J: TRBJ2-2; size: few; D: NA
DNA: TGCGCCAGCAGCCTCGATACCGGGTCGCAGCCCCAGCATTTT; CDR3: CASSLDTGSQPQHF; V: TRBV4-1; J: TRBJ1-5; size: many; D: NA
DNA: TGTGCCAGCAGCTCCCGGACAGGGACGAACACCGGGGAGCTGTTTTTT; CDR3: CASSSRTGTNTGELFF; V: TRBV14; J: TRBJ2-2; size: NA; D: TRBD1
DNA: TGCGCCAGCAGCCCTTGGCCCGGCAGGGGCACAGATACGCAGTATTTT; CDR3: CASSPWPGRGTDTQYF; V: TRBV4-3; J: TRBJ2-3; size: NA; D: NA
DNA: TGTGCCAGCAGTGTCGGAGCCTGGGGTGAAAAACTGTTTTTT; CDR3: CASSVGAWGEKLFF; V: TRBV2; J: TRBJ1-4; size: once; D: NA
DNA: TGTGCCAGCAGCCCCTCCCCATACCAAGAGACCCAGTACTTC; CDR3: CASSPSPYQETQYF; V: TRBV12-3/TRBV12-4; J: TRBJ2-5; size: many; D: NA
DNA: TGTGCCAGCAGTGCAAATGGGGGGCGCGATGAAGAACTGTTTTTT; CDR3: CASSANGGRDEELFF; V: TRBV12-3/TRBV12-4; J: TRBJ1-4; size: NA; D: NA
DNA: TGTGCCAGCAAGGGGGCGGGGAACACCGGGGAGCTGTTTTTT; CDR3: CASKGAGNTGELFF; V: TRBV7-8; J: TRBJ2-2; size: NA; D: TRBD1
DNA: TGTGCCAGCACTAAAAACCAGGGCACTGAAGCTTTCTTT; CDR3: CASTKNQGTEAFF; V: TRBV7-9; J: TRBJ1-1; size: NA; D: NA
DNA: TGTGCCAGTAACACAGATACGCAGTATTTT; CDR3: CASNTDTQYF; V: TRBV9; J: TRBJ2-3; size: many; D: NA
DNA: TGTGCCACCAAAGGAATCAATTCACCCCTCCACTTT; CDR3: CATKGINSPLHF; V: TRBV24-1; J: TRBJ1-6; size: NA; D: NA
DNA: TGTGCCAGCAGCGCCGGGGGACGGGGTACAGATACGCAGTATTTT; CDR3: CASSAGGRGTDTQYF; V: TRBV9; J: TRBJ2-3; size: few; D: NA
DNA: TGCGCCAGCAGCCACCGGGGCAAGTACAATGAGCAGTTCTTC; CDR3: CASSHRGKYNEQFF; V: TRBV4-3; J: TRBJ2-1; size: NA; D: NA
DNA: TGTGCCATCAGTCCTGGGAACGAGCAGTACTTC; CDR3: CAISPGNEQYF; V: TRBV10-3; J: TRBJ2-7; size: NA; D: NA
DNA: TGCGCCAGCAGCCAAGTGGGCGGCCCTGAAGCTTTCTTT; CDR3: CASSQVGGPEAFF; V: TRBV4-3; J: TRBJ1-1; size: NA; D: NA
DNA: TGTGCCACTCCCCACCCGCCTCGGACAGGGGGTTTGAGTTCCTACAATGAGCAGTACTTC; CDR3: CATPHPPRTGGLSSYNEQYF; V: TRBV7-9; J: TRBJ2-7; size: NA; D: TRBD1